The rows below give T cell receptor beta chains drawn from one sample of a study of blood T cells in healthy people across ages. TCRdb processed the 5' RACE reads anew with MiXCR; each CDR3 protein has one entry. The profile shows hundreds of thousands of distinct CDR3 sequences, about 30% of them singletons. Material for sequencing was blood. The receptors here all came from a woman older than 75 in good health. CDR3s leave out the opening cysteine and the closing phenylalanine or tryptophan. Clone size is stated in some rows and not others, as once, few, many or a class when expanded.

clone_size v_call cdr3_aa
. TRBV27 ASSVGPMSEAF
. TRBV11-3 ASSSSQGRQETQY
many TRBV9 ASSVRFGTGHNEQF
. TRBV7-9 ASSPRGAAAYEQY
few TRBV12-3/TRBV12-4 ASSRTGASYNEQF
. TRBV9 ASSVAMIFYEQY
. TRBV5-6 ASSLGTGEHTEAF
few TRBV6-2/TRBV6-3 ASSSGLAGSYNEQF
many TRBV7-2 ASSSRDRTNEQF
many TRBV6-1 ASRNRGTETQY
. TRBV11-3 ASSPTNTNTEAF
many TRBV7-3 ASSMTGGETDTQY
few TRBV29-1 SVDEAETQY
many TRBV20-1 SARALNRGDTQY
many TRBV6-2/TRBV6-3 ASSLGGAPWSSYNEQF
. TRBV30 AWRNGAGTEAF
few TRBV14 ASSQDLGSITDTQY
. TRBV6-2/TRBV6-3 ASRGLAGMSCYEQY
. TRBV7-8 AGSLIHSESLQETQY
few TRBV2 ASSVLTVDNEQF
many TRBV2 ASSVTVSSYEQY
many TRBV6-5 ASTETGIPYEQY